Below, 17 T cell receptor beta chains from the same sample are listed, as sequenced in a study of blood T cells in healthy people across ages. Using a J-beta primer mix together with a sample-barcoded 5' primer, a second PCR was run for roughly 6 to 12 cycles. TCRdb re-called the 5' RACE reads through MiXCR, storing one row per CDR3 protein. The sample shows hundreds of thousands of distinct CDR3 sequences, about 30% of them seen only once. Sequencing was done on a sample of blood. The receptors here all came from a woman aged 80 or older in good health.

The table lists this clonotype with a few counts. The rearrangement links TRBV28 to TRBJ1-4; D gene uncertain. V was shortened by 8 bases and J by 8 bases, with 15 bases between the two germline ends. The germline CDR1 and CDR2 sequences are MDHEN and SYDVKM. The CDR3 extends over 13 amino acids. This CDR3 reads CASGVPSNEKLFF. CDR3 DNA: TGTGCCAGCGGCGTCCCTTCGAACGAAAAACTGTTTTTT. The complete variable domain, with remaining parts taken from reference TRBV28 and TRBJ1-4, reads DVKVTQSSRYLVKRTGEKVFLECVQDMDHENMFWYRQDPGLGLRLIYFSYDVKMKEKGDIPEGYSVSREKKERFSLILESASTNQTSMYLCASGVPSNEKLFFGSGTQLSVL.

The chain couples TRBV7-8 to TRBJ1-2; 9 bases are a match to TRBD1. After removal of 5 bases from V and 2 bases from J, the junction contained 6 bases not matched to a gene. The CDR3 runs 15 residues. The germline CDR1 and CDR2 sequences are SGHVS and FQNEAQ. CDR3 sequence reads: CASSPGTGTNYGYTF. The DNA for the CDR3 is TGTGCCAGCAGCCCTGGGACAGGGACCAACTATGGCTACACCTTC.

This clonotype was picked up a small number of times. A clone one base away is much larger, so this may be a read error. V usage is TRBV5-1 and J usage is TRBJ2-7; D possibly corresponds to TRBD2 (7 bases). The CDR3 is 13 amino acids. Germline loops: CDR1 SGHRS, CDR2 YFSETQ. The CDR3 reads CASGRGSSCEQYF. CDR3 DNA: TGCGCCAGCGGGAGGGGGTCCTCCTGCGAGCAGTACTTC.

This clonotype was counted many times. This chain uses TRBV20-1 with TRBJ2-5; TRBD2 aligns across 12 bases. Trimming removed 2 bases from V and 7 bases from J; junction bases left unmatched: 11. CDR1 and CDR2 from the germline V gene are DFQATT and SNEGSKA (reference sequence). This CDR3 is 16 amino acids long. DNA for the CDR3: TGCAGTGCTAGACCCCGGACTAGCGGGGTGTCCGGGACCCAGTACTTC. Protein sequence: CSARPRTSGVSGTQYF.

This clonotype was observed many times. This chain joins TRBV7-9 and TRBJ1-6; D not certain. V was trimmed by 2 bases and J by 9 bases, leaving 11 bases between them. The germline V gene encodes CDR1 SEHNR and CDR2 FQNEAQ (reference sequence). This CDR3 has 14 residues. The CDR3 nucleotides read TGTGCCAGCAGCTTACAGGTTTTAAGTTCACCCCTCCACTTT. It yields the protein CASSLQVLSSPLHF.

This clonotype came up many times. The rearrangement uses TRBV4-2 and TRBJ1-2; 7 nucleotides align to TRBD1. The germline V gene has CDR1 LGHNA and CDR2 YNFKEQ. This CDR3 comprises 15 residues. The V segment lost 0 bases and the J segment 5 bases; nucleotides outside the gene matches: 6. The CDR3 DNA sequence: TGTGCCAGCAGCCAAGATACGAGACAGGGATATGGCTACACCTTC. This translates into CASSQDTRQGYGYTF.

This clonotype was recorded at least ten times. The gene calls are TRBV4-2 and TRBJ1-2; tentative D call: TRBD1 (6 bases). Germline CDR1 and CDR2: LGHNA and YNFKEQ. The CDR3 sequence is 16 residues long. With 1 base removed from V and 0 bases from J, the gap between germline ends came to 12 bases. The CDR3 DNA sequence: TGTGCCAGCAGCCAAGCGGCCGGACAGACTAACTATGGCTACACCTTC. Translated, it gives CASSQAAGQTNYGYTF.

This chain links TRBV3-1 with TRBJ2-7, with D perhaps TRBD1 (5 bases). There are 15 residues in the CDR3. V was pared by 0 bases and J by 5 bases, with 14 bases between. Germline CDR1 and CDR2: LGHDT and YNNKEL (reference sequence). DNA for the CDR3: TGTGCCAGCAGCCAAGATTTGACAGCGACCCACGAGCAGTACTTC. Its protein is CASSQDLTATHEQYF.

This clonotype has ten or more counts. The V gene is TRBV5-6, the J gene TRBJ2-7, with unresolved D. The V end lost 4 bases, the J end lost 1 base, and 9 bases lay between the germline ends. The CDR3 spans 13 residues. CDR1 and CDR2 from the germline V gene are SGHDT and YYEEEE. The CDR3 loop reads CASSREFSYEQYF. For the CDR3, the DNA is TGTGCCAGCAGCCGCGAATTTTCCTACGAGCAGTACTTC.

In this sample, this clonotype turned up many times. V usage is TRBV13 and J usage is TRBJ1-2, with no clear D. The V end lost 6 bases, the J end lost 4 bases, and 12 bases lay between the germline ends. The CDR3 is made up of 13 amino acids. Germline assignment: CDR1 PRHDT and CDR2 FYEKMQ (reference sequence). CDR3 region: CASSGGRGYGYTF. CDR3 nucleotide sequence: TGTGCCAGCAGTGGAGGGCGGGGCTATGGCTACACCTTC.

This clonotype appeared once. The chain employs TRBV20-1 and TRBJ2-5, with D possibly TRBD2 on 5 matching bases. Deletions cut 0 bases from V and 13 bases from J, with 21 bases between. From germline, CDR1 is DFQATT and CDR2 SNEGSKA (reference sequence). This CDR3 is built from 14 residues. CDR3 sequence reads: CSARDRTLRDERYF. The CDR3 bases are TGCAGTGCTAGAGATAGAACCCTGAGGGATGAGCGGTACTTC.

This clonotype was detected ten times or more. The chain couples TRBV28 to TRBJ2-7, with D unclear. The CDR3 has 12 amino acids. V was trimmed by 4 bases and J by 3 bases, leaving 7 bases between them. CDR1 MDHEN and CDR2 SYDVKM come from the germline V gene. This CDR3 reads CASSSLLYEQYF. The CDR3, as DNA: TGTGCCAGCAGTTCCCTCCTCTACGAGCAGTACTTC.

The chain employs TRBV3-1 and TRBJ1-1; tentatively, D is TRBD1 (6 bases). The CDR3 is 13 residues long. CDR1 LGHDT and CDR2 YNNKEL come from the germline V gene (reference sequence). V was cut by 1 base and J by 8 bases, with 11 bases left in between. The CDR3 is CASSQVAQGEAFF. In DNA, the CDR3 is TGTGCCAGCAGCCAAGTCGCACAGGGCGAAGCTTTCTTT.

In this sample, this clonotype turned up many times. J is TRBJ2-7 and V is TRBV20-1; TRBD1 is a possible D gene (6 bases). Germline CDR1 reads DFQATT; CDR2 reads SNEGSKA (reference sequence). V lost 0 bases and J 3 bases, leaving 18 bases between the germline ends. This CDR3 is built from 16 residues. The CDR3 region is CSAREPNFKGDYEQYF. CDR3 DNA sequence: TGCAGTGCTAGAGAACCCAACTTTAAGGGGGACTACGAGCAGTACTTC.

V is TRBV7-2 and J is TRBJ2-5; 7 nucleotides align to TRBD2. The better agreement between TRBJ2-7 and the DNA end casts doubt on the J call. There are 16 residues in the CDR3. In germline, CDR1 is SGHTA, CDR2 FQGNSA. Here the CDR3 reads CASSLAGGSGYYEQYF. The DNA for the CDR3 is TGTGCCAGCAGCTTAGCGGGGGGTAGCGGGTACTACGAGCAGTACTTC.

The chain carries TRBV4-1 and TRBJ1-5; tentative D call: TRBD1 (5 bases). The CDR3 spans 15 residues. The V gene's germline CDR1 is MGHRA and CDR2 YSYEKL. V lost 4 bases and J 2 bases, leaving 12 bases between the germline ends. CDR3 nucleotide sequence: TGCGCCAGCAGCCGGGGACTCGTCGGCAATCAGCCCCAGCATTTT. Its protein is CASSRGLVGNQPQHF.

This clonotype was seen repeatedly, ten times or more. The chain uses TRBV10-3 and TRBJ2-3; 7 bases match TRBD2. V lost 5 bases and J lost 1; bases outside the gene matches: 3. The CDR3 has 14 residues. In germline, CDR1 is ENHRY, CDR2 SYGVKD. The CDR3 sequence: CAISLGGGTDTQYF. CDR3 DNA: TGTGCCATCAGTTTGGGAGGGGGCACAGATACGCAGTATTTT.